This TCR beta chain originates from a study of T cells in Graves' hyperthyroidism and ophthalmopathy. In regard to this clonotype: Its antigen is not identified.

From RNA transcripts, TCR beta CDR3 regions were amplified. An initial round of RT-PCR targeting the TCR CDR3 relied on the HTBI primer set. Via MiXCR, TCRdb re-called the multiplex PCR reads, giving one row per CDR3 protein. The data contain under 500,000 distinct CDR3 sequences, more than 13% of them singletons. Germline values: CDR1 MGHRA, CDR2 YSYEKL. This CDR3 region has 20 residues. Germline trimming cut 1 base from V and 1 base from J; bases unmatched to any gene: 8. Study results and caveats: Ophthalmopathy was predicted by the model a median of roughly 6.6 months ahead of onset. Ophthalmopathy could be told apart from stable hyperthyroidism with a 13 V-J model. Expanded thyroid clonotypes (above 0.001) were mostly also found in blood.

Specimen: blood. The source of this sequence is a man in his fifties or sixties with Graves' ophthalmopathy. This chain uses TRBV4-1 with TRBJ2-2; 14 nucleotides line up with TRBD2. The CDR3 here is CASSQALGLAGAGNTGELFF. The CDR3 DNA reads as TGCGCCAGCAGCCAAGCCCTGGGACTAGCGGGAGCGGGGAACACCGGGGAGCTGTTTTTT.